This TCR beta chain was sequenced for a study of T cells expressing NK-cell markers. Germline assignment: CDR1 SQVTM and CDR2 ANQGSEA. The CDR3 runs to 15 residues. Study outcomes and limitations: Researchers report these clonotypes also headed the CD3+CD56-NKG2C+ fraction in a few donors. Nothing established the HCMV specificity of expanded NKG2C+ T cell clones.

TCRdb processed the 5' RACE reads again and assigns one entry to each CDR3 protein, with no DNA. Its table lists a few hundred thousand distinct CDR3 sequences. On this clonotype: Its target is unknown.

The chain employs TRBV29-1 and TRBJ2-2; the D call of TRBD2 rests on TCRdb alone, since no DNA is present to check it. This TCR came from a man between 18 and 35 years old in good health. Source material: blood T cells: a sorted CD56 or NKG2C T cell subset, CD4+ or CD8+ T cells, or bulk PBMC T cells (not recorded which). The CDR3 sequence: CSVEFLAGGTGELFF.